Below, 21 T cell receptor beta chains from the same sample are listed, as sequenced in a study of shared clonotypes between healthy human individuals. Produced via immunoSEQ multiplex PCR; TCRdb's table is partial and in-frame only. Among millions of clones listed, roughly 94% were seen once. Material for sequencing was naive CD4+ T cells sorted from blood. Subset in this sample: CD45RA+ positively selected. The origin of the receptors is a young man in good health.

The chain recombines TRBV6-1 with TRBJ2-1; no definite D call. V was cut by 4 bases and J by 4 bases, with 17 bases left in between. The CDR3 has 16 residues. Per germline, CDR1 MNHNS and CDR2 SASEGT. CDR3 coding DNA: TGTGCCAGCAGTGCCTCGACTGGCGGCCAATACAATGAGCAGTTCTTC. Encoded protein: CASSASTGGQYNEQFF.

V and J are TRBV18 and TRBJ1-5; perhaps TRBD1 as D (6 bases). Between the trimmed V and J ends, which lost 6 bases and 6 bases, there was a span of 24 bases. CDR3 length equals 17 residues. Germline-derived CDR1 and CDR2 are KGHSH and LQKENI. CDR3 in amino acids: CASSPFGSTGSGQPQHF. The CDR3 DNA reads TGTGCCAGCTCTCCATTCGGTAGCACAGGGTCGGGTCAGCCCCAGCATTTT.

CDR3: CASRKGQLSSPLHF. The CDR3 nucleotides read TGTGCCAGCAGAAAGGGACAGTTGAGTTCACCCCTCCACTTT. The J gene is TRBJ1-6, the V gene TRBV6-5; TRBD1 matches 7 bases. Germline V gene data show CDR1 as MNHEY and CDR2 as SVGAGI. J lost 9 bases, V lost 6 bases, and 8 bases had no gene match. CDR3 length: 14 residues.

The chain has TRBV5-8 and TRBJ1-2; weak D call: TRBD1 (6 bases). CDR1 is SGHTS and CDR2 is YDEGEE in the germline V gene. V lost 2 bases, J lost 8 bases, and 16 bases lay in between. This CDR3 comprises 14 residues. CDR3 DNA sequence: TGTGCCAGCAGCTTCGGCAGGGGTGGGTTCGGCTACACCTTC. This gives the protein CASSFGRGGFGYTF. Looking up the rest from reference TRBV5-8 and TRBJ1-2 gives the full variable domain: EAGVTQSPTHLIKTRGQQATLRCSPISGHTSVYWYQQALGLGLQFLLWYDEGEERNRGNFPPRFSGRQFPNYSSELNVNALELEDSALYLCASSFGRGGFGYTFGSGTRLTVV.

The chain employs TRBV5-6 and TRBJ2-2; a weak D match, TRBD1 (6 bases). The CDR3 has 15 amino acids. V was clipped by 6 bases and J by 0 bases, with 12 bases between them. Germline V CDR1 and CDR2: SGHDT, YYEEEE. Here the CDR3 reads CASTDGTTNTGELFF. The CDR3 DNA sequence: TGTGCCAGCACCGACGGGACAACGAACACCGGGGAGCTGTTTTTT.

The V gene is TRBV27, the J gene TRBJ1-4; perhaps TRBD1 as D (5 bases). Germline lookup yields CDR1 MNHEY and CDR2 SMNVEV (reference sequence). This CDR3 spans 14 amino acids. Trimming left V 5 bases short and J 5 bases short, with 12 bases between. CDR3 loop: CASSQQEGNEKLFF. The CDR3 coding sequence is TGTGCCAGCAGTCAACAGGAGGGAAATGAAAAACTGTTTTTT. Filled out from reference TRBV27 and TRBJ1-4, the complete variable domain reads EAQVTQNPRYLITVTGKKLTVTCSQNMNHEYMSWYRQDPGLGLRQIYYSMNVEVTDKGDVPEGYKVSRKEKRNFPLILESPSPNQTSLYFCASSQQEGNEKLFFGSGTQLSVL.

The genes are TRBV7-2 and TRBJ2-3; 12 bases fit TRBD2. This CDR3 is 16 amino acids long. Trimming removed 5 bases from V and 6 bases from J; junction bases left unmatched: 9. In germline, CDR1 is SGHTA, CDR2 FQGNSA. The CDR3 region is CASSVRLAGARDTQYF. For the CDR3, the DNA is TGTGCCAGCAGCGTCCGACTAGCGGGGGCCCGGGATACGCAGTATTTT.

V and J are TRBV18 and TRBJ1-2; TRBD1 aligns across 7 bases. Germline V CDR1 and CDR2: KGHSH, LQKENI. J lost 4 bases, V lost 1 base, and 3 bases had no gene match. The CDR3 is made up of 14 amino acids. CDR3 loop: CASSPQGASYGYTF. The CDR3 DNA follows: TGTGCCAGCTCACCACAGGGGGCCTCCTATGGCTACACCTTC.

The chain links TRBV28 to TRBJ1-6; TRBD1 matches at 7 bases. J lost 5 bases, V lost 5 bases, and 12 bases had no gene match. CDR1 and CDR2 (germline): MDHEN, SYDVKM. The length of the CDR3 is 17 residues. The CDR3 region is CASSPRQGLINNSPLHF. Here the CDR3 DNA reads TGTGCCAGCAGTCCAAGACAGGGCCTGATTAATAATTCACCCCTCCACTTT.

The chain links TRBV18 to TRBJ2-2, with unresolved D. V was trimmed by 0 bases and J by 6 bases, leaving 8 bases between them. Looked up from germline, CDR1 is KGHSH and CDR2 is LQKENI. This CDR3 comprises 14 residues. DNA of the CDR3: TGTGCCAGCTCACCACCAGTTGGGGCCGGGGAGCTGTTTTTT. Protein product: CASSPPVGAGELFF.

The chain employs TRBV6-6 and TRBJ2-7, with 9 nucleotides matching TRBD2. The germline CDR1 and CDR2 sequences are MNHNY and SVGAGI (reference sequence). This CDR3 has 14 residues. J was trimmed by 3 bases and V by 7 bases; bases with no gene match: 7. CDR3 region: CASNVAGEVYEQYF. The CDR3 DNA reads TGTGCCAGCAACGTAGCGGGAGAGGTCTACGAGCAGTACTTC.

This clone was detected once. Other DNA sequences within the sample encode an identical CDR3. The rearrangement joins TRBV30 to TRBJ2-1; no firm D call. The ends were cut back, 2 bases at V and 3 bases at J, with 8 bases in the middle. This CDR3 contains 13 residues. Germline V gene data show CDR1 as GTSNPN and CDR2 as SVGIG (reference sequence). The CDR3 DNA reads TGTGCCTGGAGTTCCAGTTTCTACAATGAGCAGTTCTTC. The encoded protein is CAWSSSFYNEQFF.

V usage is TRBV6-5 and J usage is TRBJ1-2; a weak D match, TRBD1 (5 bases). The germline V gene encodes CDR1 MNHEY and CDR2 SVGAGI. V dropped 0 bases and J dropped 6 bases, with 11 bases sitting between them. This CDR3 contains 14 residues. CDR3 DNA: TGTGCCAGCAGTTACTCCAGGGTATCCCATGGCTACACCTTC. Translating gives CASSYSRVSHGYTF.

V is TRBV11-1 and J is TRBJ2-3; 8 bases agree with TRBD1. Germline V gives CDR1 SGHAT, CDR2 FQDESV (reference sequence). The length of the CDR3 is 15 residues. J lost 1 base, V lost 1 base, and 1 base had no gene match. Here the CDR3 reads CASSLGGQGTDTQYF. CDR3 in DNA: TGTGCCAGCAGCTTAGGGGGACAGGGCACAGATACGCAGTATTTT. Using reference TRBV11-1 and TRBJ2-3 for the parts outside the CDR3, the full variable domain is EAEVAQSPRYKITEKSQAVAFWCDPISGHATLYWYRQILGQGPELLVQFQDESVVDDSQLPKDRFSAERLKGVDSTLKIQPAELGDSAMYLCASSLGGQGTDTQYFGPGTRLTVL.

This sequence joins TRBV5-1 and TRBJ2-1; D is unclear. CDR3 length: 13 amino acids. Germline CDR1 reads SGHRS; CDR2 reads YFSETQ. The V gene lost 4 bases and the J gene lost 5 bases, with 10 bases spanning the gap. CDR3 in amino acids: CASSISIDNEQFF. CDR3 in DNA: TGCGCCAGCAGCATTTCTATAGACAATGAGCAGTTCTTC.

The chain is built from TRBV4-1 and TRBJ2-5, with D possibly matching TRBD1 (5 bases). Between the trimmed V and J ends, which lost 2 bases and 1 base, there was a span of 5 bases. Per the germline V gene, CDR1 is MGHRA and CDR2 is YSYEKL. The CDR3 contains 13 residues. The CDR3 here is CASSQRGQETQYF. As DNA, the CDR3 is TGCGCCAGCAGCCAAAGGGGCCAAGAGACCCAGTACTTC.

The rearrangement joins TRBV7-2 to TRBJ1-5; D possibly corresponds to TRBD1 (6 bases). The CDR3 consists of 13 residues. The V end lost 3 bases, the J end lost 7 bases, and 10 bases lay between the germline ends. CDR1 SGHTA and CDR2 FQGNSA come from the germline V gene. The CDR3 region is CASSLTGAQPQHF. The CDR3 DNA follows: TGTGCCAGCAGCTTGACAGGAGCCCAGCCCCAGCATTTT.

This clone turned up a few times. This sequence joins TRBV30 and TRBJ1-5; D possibly corresponds to TRBD1 (6 bases). Germline V gene data show CDR1 as GTSNPN and CDR2 as SVGIG (reference sequence). The length of the CDR3 is 13 residues. With 2 bases removed from V and 6 bases from J, the gap between germline ends came to 11 bases. Written as DNA, the CDR3 is TGTGCCTGGAGTTCGACAGGCCGTCAGCCCCAGCATTTT. Translated: CAWSSTGRQPQHF.

The chain couples TRBV10-3 to TRBJ1-3, with 9 bases identical to TRBD1. This CDR3 has 19 residues. The ends lost 5 bases at V and 0 bases at J; junction bases unmatched: 14. The germline CDR1 and CDR2 sequences are ENHRY and SYGVKD. Here the CDR3 reads CAISRAGTGRPYSGNTIYF. CDR3 sequence (DNA): TGTGCCATCAGTCGAGCCGGGACAGGGAGGCCCTACTCTGGAAACACCATATATTTT.

This clone was seen a single time. V and J are TRBV5-3 and TRBJ2-7; the D gene is possibly TRBD1 (6 bases). TRBV5-3 is designated an ORF whose function remains uncertain. This CDR3 spans 13 amino acids. V lost 7 bases to trimming and J lost 0 bases, with 11 bases between them. CDR3 in DNA: TGTGCCAGACCGGGACACTACTCCTACGAGCAGTACTTC. This encodes CARPGHYSYEQYF.

J is TRBJ2-1 and V is TRBV7-6; tentatively, D is TRBD1 or TRBD2 (5 bases each). CDR1 is SGHVS, CDR2 FNYEAQ, per germline. This CDR3 has 13 residues. V lost 5 bases and J 5 bases, leaving 10 bases between the germline ends. Here the CDR3 reads CASSPGPNNEQFF. DNA of the CDR3: TGTGCCAGCAGCCCGGGACCTAACAATGAGCAGTTCTTC.